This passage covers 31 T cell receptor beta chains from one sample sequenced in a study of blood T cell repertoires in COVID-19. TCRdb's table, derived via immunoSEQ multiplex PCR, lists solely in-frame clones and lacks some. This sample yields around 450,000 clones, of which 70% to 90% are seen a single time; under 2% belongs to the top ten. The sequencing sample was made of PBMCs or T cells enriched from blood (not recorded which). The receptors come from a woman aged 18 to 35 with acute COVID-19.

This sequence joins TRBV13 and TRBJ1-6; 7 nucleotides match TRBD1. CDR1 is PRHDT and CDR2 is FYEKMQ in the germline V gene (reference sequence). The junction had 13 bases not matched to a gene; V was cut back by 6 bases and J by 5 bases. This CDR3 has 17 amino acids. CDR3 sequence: CASRYRSATGHNSPLHF. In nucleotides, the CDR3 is TGTGCCAGCAGATACAGATCCGCGACAGGGCATAATTCACCCCTCCACTTT.

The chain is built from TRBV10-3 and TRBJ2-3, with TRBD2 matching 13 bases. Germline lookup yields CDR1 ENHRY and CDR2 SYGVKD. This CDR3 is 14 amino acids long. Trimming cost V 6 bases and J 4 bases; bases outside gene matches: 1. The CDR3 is CAIRLAGGPDTQYF. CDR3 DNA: TGTGCCATCAGACTAGCGGGAGGGCCAGATACGCAGTATTTT.

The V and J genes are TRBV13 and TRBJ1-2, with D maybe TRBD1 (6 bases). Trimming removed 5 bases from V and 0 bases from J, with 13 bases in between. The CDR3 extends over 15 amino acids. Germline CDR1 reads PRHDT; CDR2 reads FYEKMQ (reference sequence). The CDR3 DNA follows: TGTGCCAGCAGCCCCCGGACAGCGACTAACTATGGCTACACCTTC. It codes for CASSPRTATNYGYTF.

CDR3 nucleotides: TGTGCCATCTCCTCAGGGGCCCAGTGGTTCTTC. It codes for CAISSGAQWFF. The genes are TRBV10-3 and TRBJ2-1, with D maybe TRBD1 (6 bases). The ends were cut back, 8 bases at V and 15 bases at J, with 17 bases in the middle. The CDR3 loop spans 11 amino acids. The germline CDR1 and CDR2 sequences are ENHRY and SYGVKD.

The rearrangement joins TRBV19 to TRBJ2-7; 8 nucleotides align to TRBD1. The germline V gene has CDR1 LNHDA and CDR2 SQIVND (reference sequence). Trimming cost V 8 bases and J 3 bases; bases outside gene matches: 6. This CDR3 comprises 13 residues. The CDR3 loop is CASSAGGHYEQYF. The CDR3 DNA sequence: TGTGCCAGTTCGGCAGGGGGCCACTACGAGCAGTACTTC.

CDR3 loop: CSAREPEVMYF. CDR3 bases: TGCAGTGCTAGAGAGCCAGAAGTTATGTACTTC. The J gene is TRBJ2-7, the V gene TRBV20-1; D gene unclear. Trimming pared 0 bases from V and 12 bases from J, leaving 12 bases between. Germline V lookup: CDR1 DFQATT, CDR2 SNEGSKA (reference sequence). There are 11 residues in the CDR3.

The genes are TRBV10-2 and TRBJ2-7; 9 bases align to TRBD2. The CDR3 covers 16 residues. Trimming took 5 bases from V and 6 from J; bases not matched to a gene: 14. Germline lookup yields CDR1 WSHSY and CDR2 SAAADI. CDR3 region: CASSRSVSGGVREQYF. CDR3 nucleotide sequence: TGCGCCAGCAGTCGCTCAGTTAGCGGGGGTGTTCGCGAGCAGTACTTC.

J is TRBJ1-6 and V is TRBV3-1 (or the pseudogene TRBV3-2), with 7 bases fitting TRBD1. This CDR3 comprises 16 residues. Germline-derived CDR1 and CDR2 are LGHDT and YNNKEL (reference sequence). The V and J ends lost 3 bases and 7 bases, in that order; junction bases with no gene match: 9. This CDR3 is CASSQERQGSNSPLHF. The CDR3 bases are TGTGCCAGCAGCCAGGAGAGACAGGGCTCCAATTCACCCCTCCACTTT.

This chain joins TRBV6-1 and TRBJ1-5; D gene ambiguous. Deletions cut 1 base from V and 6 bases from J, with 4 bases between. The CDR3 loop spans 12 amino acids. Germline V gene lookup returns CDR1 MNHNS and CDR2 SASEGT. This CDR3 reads CASSEGGQPQHF. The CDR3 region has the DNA TGTGCCAGCAGTGAAGGAGGTCAGCCCCAGCATTTT.

The CDR3: CASSISVSGNTIYF. The CDR3 DNA reads as TGTGCCAGTAGTATTTCGGTTTCTGGAAACACCATATATTTT. V is TRBV19 and J is TRBJ1-3; no reliable D call. The CDR3 sequence is 14 residues long. The germline V gene has CDR1 LNHDA and CDR2 SQIVND (reference sequence). V lost 3 bases, J lost 1 base, and 7 bases lay in between.

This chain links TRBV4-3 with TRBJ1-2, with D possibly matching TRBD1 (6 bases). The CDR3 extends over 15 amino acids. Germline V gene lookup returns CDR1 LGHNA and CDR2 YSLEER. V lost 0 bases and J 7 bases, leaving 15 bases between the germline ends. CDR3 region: CASSQDPGARGGYTF. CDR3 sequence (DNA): TGCGCCAGCAGCCAAGATCCCGGCGCCAGGGGTGGCTACACCTTC.

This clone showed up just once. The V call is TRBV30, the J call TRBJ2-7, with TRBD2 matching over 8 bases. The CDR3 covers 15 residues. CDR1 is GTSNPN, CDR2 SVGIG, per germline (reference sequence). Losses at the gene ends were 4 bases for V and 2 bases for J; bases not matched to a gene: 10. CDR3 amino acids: CAWTQSGLGTYEQYF. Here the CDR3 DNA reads TGTGCCTGGACTCAATCGGGACTAGGAACCTACGAGCAGTACTTC.

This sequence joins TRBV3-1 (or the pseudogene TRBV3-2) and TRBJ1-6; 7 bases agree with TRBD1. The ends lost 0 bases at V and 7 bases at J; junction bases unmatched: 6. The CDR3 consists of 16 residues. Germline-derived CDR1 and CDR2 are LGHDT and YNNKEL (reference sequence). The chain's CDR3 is CASSQDEGAQNSPLHF. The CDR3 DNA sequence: TGTGCCAGCAGCCAAGACGAGGGGGCGCAAAATTCACCCCTCCACTTT.

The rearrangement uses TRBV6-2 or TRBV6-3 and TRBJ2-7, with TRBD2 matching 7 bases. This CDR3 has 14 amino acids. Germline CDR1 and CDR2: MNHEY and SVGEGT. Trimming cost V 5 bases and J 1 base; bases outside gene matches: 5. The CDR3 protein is CASSLIGGSYEQYF. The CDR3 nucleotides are TGTGCCAGCAGTCTTATCGGGGGGTCCTACGAGCAGTACTTC.

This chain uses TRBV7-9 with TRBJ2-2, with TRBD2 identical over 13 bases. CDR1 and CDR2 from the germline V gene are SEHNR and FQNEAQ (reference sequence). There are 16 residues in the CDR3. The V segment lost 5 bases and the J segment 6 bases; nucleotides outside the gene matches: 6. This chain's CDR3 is CASSTQTSGRPGELFF. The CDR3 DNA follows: TGTGCCAGCAGCACCCAGACTAGCGGGAGGCCCGGGGAGCTGTTTTTT.

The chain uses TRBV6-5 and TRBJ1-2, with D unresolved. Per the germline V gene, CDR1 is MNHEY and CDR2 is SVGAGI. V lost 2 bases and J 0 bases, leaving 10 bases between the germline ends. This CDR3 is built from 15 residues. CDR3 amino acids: CASSYGFGANYGYTF. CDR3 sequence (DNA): TGTGCCAGCAGTTACGGGTTTGGAGCTAACTATGGCTACACCTTC.

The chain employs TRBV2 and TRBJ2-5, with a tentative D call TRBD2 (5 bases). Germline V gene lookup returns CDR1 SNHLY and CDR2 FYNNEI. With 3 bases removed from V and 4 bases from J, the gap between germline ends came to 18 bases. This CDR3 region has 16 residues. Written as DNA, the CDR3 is TGTGCCAGCAGTGATATCCTAGCTCTTCTTGTAGAGACCCAGTACTTC. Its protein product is CASSDILALLVETQYF.

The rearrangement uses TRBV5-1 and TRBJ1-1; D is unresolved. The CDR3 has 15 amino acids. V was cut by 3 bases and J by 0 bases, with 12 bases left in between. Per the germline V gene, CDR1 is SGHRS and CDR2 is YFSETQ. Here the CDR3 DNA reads TGCGCCAGCAGCTCCGACTACGCTATGAACACTGAAGCTTTCTTT. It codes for CASSSDYAMNTEAFF. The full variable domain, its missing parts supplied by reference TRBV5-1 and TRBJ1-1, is KAGVTQTPRYLIKTRGQQVTLSCSPISGHRSVSWYQQTPGQGLQFLFEYFSETQRNKGNFPGRFSGRQFSNSRSEMNVSTLELGDSALYLCASSSDYAMNTEAFFGQGTRLTVV.

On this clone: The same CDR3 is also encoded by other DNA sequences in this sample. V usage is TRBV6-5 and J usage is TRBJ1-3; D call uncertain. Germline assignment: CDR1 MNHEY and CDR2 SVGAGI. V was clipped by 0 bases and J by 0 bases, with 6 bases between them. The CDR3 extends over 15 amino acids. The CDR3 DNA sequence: TGTGCCAGCAGTTACTCGAGAGGCTCTGGAAACACCATATATTTT. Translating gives CASSYSRGSGNTIYF.

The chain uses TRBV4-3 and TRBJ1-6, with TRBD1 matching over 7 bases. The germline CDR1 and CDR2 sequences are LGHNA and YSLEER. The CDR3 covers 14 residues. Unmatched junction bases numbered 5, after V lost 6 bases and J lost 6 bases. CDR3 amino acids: CASSPDRFNSPLHF. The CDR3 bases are TGCGCCAGCAGTCCGGACAGGTTTAATTCACCCCTCCACTTT.

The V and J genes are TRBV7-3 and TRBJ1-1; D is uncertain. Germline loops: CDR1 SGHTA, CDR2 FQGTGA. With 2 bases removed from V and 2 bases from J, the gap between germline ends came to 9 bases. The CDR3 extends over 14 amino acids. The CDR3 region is CASSLLASNTEAFF. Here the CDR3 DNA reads TGTGCCAGCAGCTTATTAGCCAGCAACACTGAAGCTTTCTTT.

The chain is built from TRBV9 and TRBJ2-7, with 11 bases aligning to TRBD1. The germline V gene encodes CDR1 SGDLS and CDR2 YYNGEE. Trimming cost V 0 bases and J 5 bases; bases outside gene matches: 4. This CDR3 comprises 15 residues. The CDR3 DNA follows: TGTGCCAGCAGCGTAGAGGGACAGGGGGGCAACGAGCAGTACTTC. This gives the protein CASSVEGQGGNEQYF.

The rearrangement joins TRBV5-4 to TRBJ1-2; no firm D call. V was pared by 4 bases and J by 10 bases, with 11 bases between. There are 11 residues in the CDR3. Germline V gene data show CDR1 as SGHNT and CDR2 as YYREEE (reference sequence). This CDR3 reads CASSGGLDYTF. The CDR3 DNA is TGTGCCAGCAGCGGCGGACTAGACTACACCTTC. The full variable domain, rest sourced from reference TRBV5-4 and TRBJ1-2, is ETGVTQSPTHLIKTRGQQVTLRCSSQSGHNTVSWYQQALGQGPQFIFQYYREEENGRGNFPPRFSGLQFPNYSSELNVNALELDDSALYLCASSGGLDYTFGSGTRLTVV.

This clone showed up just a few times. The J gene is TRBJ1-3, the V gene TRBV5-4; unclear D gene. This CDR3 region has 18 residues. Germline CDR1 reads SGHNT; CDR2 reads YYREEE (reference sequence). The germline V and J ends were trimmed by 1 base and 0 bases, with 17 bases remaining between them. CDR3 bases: TGTGCCAGCAGCTTGCGGGGTGAAAAACGGAGCTCTGGAAACACCATATATTTT. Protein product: CASSLRGEKRSSGNTIYF.

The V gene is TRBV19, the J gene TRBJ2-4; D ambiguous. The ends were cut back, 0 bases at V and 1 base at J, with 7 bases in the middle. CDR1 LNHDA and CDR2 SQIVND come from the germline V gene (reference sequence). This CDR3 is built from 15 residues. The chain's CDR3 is CASSIDSVAKNIQYF. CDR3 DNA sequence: TGTGCCAGTAGTATAGATAGTGTCGCCAAAAACATTCAGTACTTC.

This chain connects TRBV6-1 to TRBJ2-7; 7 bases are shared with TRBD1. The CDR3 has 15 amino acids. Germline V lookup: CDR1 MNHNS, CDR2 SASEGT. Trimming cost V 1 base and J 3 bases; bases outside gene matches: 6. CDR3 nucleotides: TGTGCCAGCAGTGAAGGGGTGACAGGGTTCTACGAGCAGTACTTC. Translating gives CASSEGVTGFYEQYF.

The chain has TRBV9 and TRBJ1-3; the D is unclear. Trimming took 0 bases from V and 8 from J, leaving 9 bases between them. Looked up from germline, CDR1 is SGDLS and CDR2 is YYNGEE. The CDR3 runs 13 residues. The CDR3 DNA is TGTGCCAGCAGCGTAGACGGGCGGGACACCATATATTTT. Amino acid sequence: CASSVDGRDTIYF.

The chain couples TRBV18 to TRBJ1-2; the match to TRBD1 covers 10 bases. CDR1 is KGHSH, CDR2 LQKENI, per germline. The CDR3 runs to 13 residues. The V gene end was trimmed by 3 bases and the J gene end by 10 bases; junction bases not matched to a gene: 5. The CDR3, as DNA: TGTGCCAGCTCACCCCGGGACAGGGGAGACTACACCTTC. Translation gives CASSPRDRGDYTF.

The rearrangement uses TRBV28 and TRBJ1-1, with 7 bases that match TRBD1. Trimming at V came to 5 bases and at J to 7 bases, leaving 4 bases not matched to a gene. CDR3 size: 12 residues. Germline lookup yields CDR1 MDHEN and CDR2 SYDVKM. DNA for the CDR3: TGTGCCAGCAGTGGTACAGGGGATGAAGCTTTCTTT. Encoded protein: CASSGTGDEAFF.

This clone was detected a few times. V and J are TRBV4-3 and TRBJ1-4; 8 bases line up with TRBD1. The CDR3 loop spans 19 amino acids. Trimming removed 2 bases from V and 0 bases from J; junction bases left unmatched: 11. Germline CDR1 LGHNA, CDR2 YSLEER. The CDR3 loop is CASSQTALMGQATNEKLFF. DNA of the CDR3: TGCGCCAGCAGCCAAACCGCCTTGATGGGACAGGCAACTAATGAAAAACTGTTTTTT.

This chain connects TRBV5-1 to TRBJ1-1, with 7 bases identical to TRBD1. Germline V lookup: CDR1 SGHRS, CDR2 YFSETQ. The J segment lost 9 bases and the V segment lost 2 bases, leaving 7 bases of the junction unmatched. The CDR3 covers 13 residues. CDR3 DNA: TGCGCCAGCAGCTTCGAGCGACAGGGAAAAGCTTTCTTT. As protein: CASSFERQGKAFF. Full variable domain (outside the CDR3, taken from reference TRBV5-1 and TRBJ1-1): KAGVTQTPRYLIKTRGQQVTLSCSPISGHRSVSWYQQTPGQGLQFLFEYFSETQRNKGNFPGRFSGRQFSNSRSEMNVSTLELGDSALYLCASSFERQGKAFFGQGTRLTVV.